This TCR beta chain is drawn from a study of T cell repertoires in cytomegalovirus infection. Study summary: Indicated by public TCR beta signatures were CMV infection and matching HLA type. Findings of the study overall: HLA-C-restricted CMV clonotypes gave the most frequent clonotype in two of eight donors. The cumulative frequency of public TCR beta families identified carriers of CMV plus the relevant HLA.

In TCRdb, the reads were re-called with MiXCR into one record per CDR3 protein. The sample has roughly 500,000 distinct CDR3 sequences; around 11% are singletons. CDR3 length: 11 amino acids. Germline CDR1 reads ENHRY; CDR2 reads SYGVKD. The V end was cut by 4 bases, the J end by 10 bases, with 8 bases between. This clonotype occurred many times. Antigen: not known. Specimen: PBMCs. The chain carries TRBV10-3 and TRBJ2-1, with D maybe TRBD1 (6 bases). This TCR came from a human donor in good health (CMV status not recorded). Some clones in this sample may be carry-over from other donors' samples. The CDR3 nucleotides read TGTGCCATCAGTGGCAGGGGAGAGCAGTTCTTC. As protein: CAISGRGEQFF.